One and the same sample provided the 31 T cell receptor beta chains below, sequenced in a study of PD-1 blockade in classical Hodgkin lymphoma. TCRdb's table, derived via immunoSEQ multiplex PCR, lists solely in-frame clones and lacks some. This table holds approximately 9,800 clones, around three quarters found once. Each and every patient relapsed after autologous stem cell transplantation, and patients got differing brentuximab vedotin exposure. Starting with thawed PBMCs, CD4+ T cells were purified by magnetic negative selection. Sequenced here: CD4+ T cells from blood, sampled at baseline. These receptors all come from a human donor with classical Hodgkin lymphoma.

The CDR3, as DNA: TGTGCCAGCAGCTTAGCCGACAGGGCCTATGGCTACACCTTC. This codes for CASSLADRAYGYTF. This chain links TRBV7-9 with TRBJ1-2; 7 bases fit TRBD1. Germline CDR1 is SEHNR and CDR2 is FQNEAQ (reference sequence). V lost 0 bases, J lost 4 bases, and 2 bases stayed unmatched. The CDR3 runs to 14 residues.

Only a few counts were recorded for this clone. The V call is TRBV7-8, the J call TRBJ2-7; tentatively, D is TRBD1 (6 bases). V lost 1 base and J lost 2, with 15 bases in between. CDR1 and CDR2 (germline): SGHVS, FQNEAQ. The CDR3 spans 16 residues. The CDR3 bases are TGTGCCAGCAGCTTAGGGCCTGGGGGCGCAACCTACGAGCAGTACTTC. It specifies CASSLGPGGATYEQYF.

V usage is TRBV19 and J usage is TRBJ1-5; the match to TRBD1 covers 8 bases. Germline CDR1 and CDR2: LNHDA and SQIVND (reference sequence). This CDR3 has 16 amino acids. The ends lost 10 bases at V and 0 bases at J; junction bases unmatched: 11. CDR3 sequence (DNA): TGTGCCACCTCGTTACGACAGGGGAATAGCAATCAGCCCCAGCATTTT. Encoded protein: CATSLRQGNSNQPQHF. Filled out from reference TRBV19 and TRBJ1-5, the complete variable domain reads DGGITQSPKYLFRKEGQNVTLSCEQNLNHDAMYWYRQDPGQGLRLIYYSQIVNDFQKGDIAEGYSVSREKKESFPLTVTSAQKNPTAFYLCATSLRQGNSNQPQHFGDGTRLSIL.

The CDR3 region has the DNA TGTGCCAGCAGCACCGGGGGGGCCCAGTACTTC. Protein product: CASSTGGAQYF. The V and J genes are TRBV7-9 and TRBJ2-5, with 8 bases identical to TRBD2. In germline, CDR1 is SEHNR, CDR2 FQNEAQ (reference sequence). V was pared by 5 bases and J by 9 bases, with 2 bases of the junction left unmatched. The CDR3 is made up of 11 amino acids.

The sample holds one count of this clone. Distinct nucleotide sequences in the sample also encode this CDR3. CDR3 bases: TGCGCCAGCTCGCCTGGAACTAGCTACAATGAGCAGTTCTTC. It codes for CASSPGTSYNEQFF. The genes are TRBV5-1 and TRBJ2-1; D possibly corresponds to TRBD2 (5 bases). The CDR3 totals 14 residues. Germline values: CDR1 SGHRS, CDR2 YFSETQ. Trimming cost V 7 bases and J 3 bases, with 14 bases left between them.

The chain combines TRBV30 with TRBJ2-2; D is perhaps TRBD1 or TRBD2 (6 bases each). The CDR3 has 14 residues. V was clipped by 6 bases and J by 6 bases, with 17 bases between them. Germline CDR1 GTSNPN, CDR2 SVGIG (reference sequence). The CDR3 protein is CACFKGGYAGELFF. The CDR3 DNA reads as TGTGCCTGTTTCAAGGGGGGATATGCCGGGGAGCTGTTTTTT. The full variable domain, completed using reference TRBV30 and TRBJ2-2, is SQTIHQWPATLVQPVGSPLSLECTVEGTSNPNLYWYRQAAGRGLQLLFYSVGIGQISSEVPQNLSASRPQDRQFILSSKKLLLSDSGFYLCACFKGGYAGELFFGEGSRLTVL.

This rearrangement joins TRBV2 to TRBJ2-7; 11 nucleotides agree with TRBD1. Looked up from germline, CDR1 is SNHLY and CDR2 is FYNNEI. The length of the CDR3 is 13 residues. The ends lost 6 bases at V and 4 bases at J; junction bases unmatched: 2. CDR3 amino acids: CASRDRGLYEQYF. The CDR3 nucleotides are TGTGCCAGCAGGGACAGGGGGCTTTACGAGCAGTACTTC.

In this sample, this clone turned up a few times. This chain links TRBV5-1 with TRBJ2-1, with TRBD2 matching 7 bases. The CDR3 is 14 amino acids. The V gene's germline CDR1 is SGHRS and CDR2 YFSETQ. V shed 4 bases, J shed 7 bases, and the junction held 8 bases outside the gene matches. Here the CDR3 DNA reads TGCGCCAGCAGCCCTCAACTAGCGACAAATGAGCAGTTCTTC. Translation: CASSPQLATNEQFF.

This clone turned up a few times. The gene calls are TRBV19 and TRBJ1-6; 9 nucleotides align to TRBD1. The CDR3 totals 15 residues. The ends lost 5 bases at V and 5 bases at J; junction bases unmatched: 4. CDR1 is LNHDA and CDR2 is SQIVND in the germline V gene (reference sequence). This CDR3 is CASSPRTGDNSPLHF. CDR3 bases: TGTGCCAGTAGTCCGCGGACAGGGGATAATTCACCCCTCCACTTT.

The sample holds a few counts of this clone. DNA for the CDR3: TGTGCCAGCAGCGTAGCTTTGGCAGAGGATTCACCCCTCCACTTT. Encoded protein: CASSVALAEDSPLHF. The chain is built from TRBV9 and TRBJ1-6; D gene uncertain. Per germline, CDR1 SGDLS and CDR2 YYNGEE. There are 15 residues in the CDR3. V shed 0 bases and J shed 8 bases, with 12 bases lying between them. Together with reference TRBV9 and TRBJ1-6, the CDR3 gives the full variable domain: DSGVTQTPKHLITATGQRVTLRCSPRSGDLSVYWYQQSLDQGLQFLIQYYNGEERAKGNILERFSAQQFPDLHSELNLSSLELGDSALYFCASSVALAEDSPLHFGNGTRLTVT.

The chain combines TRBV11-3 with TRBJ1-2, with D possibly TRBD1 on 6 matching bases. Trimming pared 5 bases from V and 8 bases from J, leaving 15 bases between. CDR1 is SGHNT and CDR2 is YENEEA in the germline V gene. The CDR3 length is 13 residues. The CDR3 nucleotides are TGTGCCAGCAGCAACGACGGGGGGGGCGGCTACACCTTC. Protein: CASSNDGGGGYTF.

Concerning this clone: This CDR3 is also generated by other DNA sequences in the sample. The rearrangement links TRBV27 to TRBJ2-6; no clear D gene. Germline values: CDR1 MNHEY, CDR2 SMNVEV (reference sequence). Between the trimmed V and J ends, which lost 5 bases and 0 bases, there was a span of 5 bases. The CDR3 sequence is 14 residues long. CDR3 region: CASSPFSGANVLTF. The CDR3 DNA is TGTGCCAGCAGTCCTTTCTCTGGGGCCAACGTCCTGACTTTC.

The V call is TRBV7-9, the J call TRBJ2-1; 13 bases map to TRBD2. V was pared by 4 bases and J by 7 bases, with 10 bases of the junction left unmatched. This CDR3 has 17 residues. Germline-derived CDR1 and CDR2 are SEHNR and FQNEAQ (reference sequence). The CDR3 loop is CASSSKRLAGGKNEQFF. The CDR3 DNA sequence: TGTGCCAGCAGCTCGAAGAGACTAGCGGGAGGAAAGAATGAGCAGTTCTTC.

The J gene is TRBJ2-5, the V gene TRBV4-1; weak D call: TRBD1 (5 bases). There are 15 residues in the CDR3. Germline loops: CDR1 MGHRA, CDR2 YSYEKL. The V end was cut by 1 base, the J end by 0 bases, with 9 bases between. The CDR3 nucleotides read TGCGCCAGCAGCCAAGGGGCAGGGAACCAAGAGACCCAGTACTTC. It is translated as CASSQGAGNQETQYF.

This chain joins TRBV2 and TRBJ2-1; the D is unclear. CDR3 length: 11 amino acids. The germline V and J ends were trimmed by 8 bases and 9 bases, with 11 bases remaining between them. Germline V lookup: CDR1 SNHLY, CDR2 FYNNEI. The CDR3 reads CASLAYGEQFF. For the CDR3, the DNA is TGTGCCAGCTTGGCTTACGGTGAGCAGTTCTTC.

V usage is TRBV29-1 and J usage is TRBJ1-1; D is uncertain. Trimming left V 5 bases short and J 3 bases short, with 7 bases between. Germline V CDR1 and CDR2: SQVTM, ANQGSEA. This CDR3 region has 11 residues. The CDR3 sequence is CSVLMYTEAFF. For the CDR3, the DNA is TGCAGCGTTCTTATGTACACTGAAGCTTTCTTT. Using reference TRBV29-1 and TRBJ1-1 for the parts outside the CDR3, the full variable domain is SAVISQKPSRDICQRGTSLTIQCQVDSQVTMMFWYRQQPGQSLTLIATANQGSEATYESGFVIDKFPISRPNLTFSTLTVSNMSPEDSSIYLCSVLMYTEAFFGQGTRLTVV.

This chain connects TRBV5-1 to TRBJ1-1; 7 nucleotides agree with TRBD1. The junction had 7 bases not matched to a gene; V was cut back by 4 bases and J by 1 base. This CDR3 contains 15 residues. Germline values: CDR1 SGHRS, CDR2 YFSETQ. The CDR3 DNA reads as TGCGCCAGCAGCATAACCGGGACAGAGAACACTGAAGCTTTCTTT. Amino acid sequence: CASSITGTENTEAFF. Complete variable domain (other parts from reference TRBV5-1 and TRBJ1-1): KAGVTQTPRYLIKTRGQQVTLSCSPISGHRSVSWYQQTPGQGLQFLFEYFSETQRNKGNFPGRFSGRQFSNSRSEMNVSTLELGDSALYLCASSITGTENTEAFFGQGTRLTVV.

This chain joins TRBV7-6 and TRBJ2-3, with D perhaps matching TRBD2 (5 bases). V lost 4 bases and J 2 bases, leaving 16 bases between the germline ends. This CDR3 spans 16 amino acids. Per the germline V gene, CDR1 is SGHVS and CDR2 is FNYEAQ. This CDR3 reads CASSSETNYFTDTQYF. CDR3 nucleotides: TGTGCCAGCAGCTCTGAGACTAACTATTTCACAGATACGCAGTATTTT.

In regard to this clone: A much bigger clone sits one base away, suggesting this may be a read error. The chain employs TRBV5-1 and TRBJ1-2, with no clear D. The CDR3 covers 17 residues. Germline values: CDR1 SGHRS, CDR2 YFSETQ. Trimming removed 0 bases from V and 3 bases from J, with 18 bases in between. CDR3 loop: CASSLGLSVIEDYGYTF. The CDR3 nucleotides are TGCGCCAGCAGCTTGGGCCTCTCGGTGATAGAGGACTATGGCTACACCTTC.

This CDR3 reads CASSRGSGDYGYTF. CDR3 nucleotide sequence: TGTGCCAGCAGCCGCGGGTCAGGGGATTATGGCTACACCTTC. The rearrangement links TRBV5-4 to TRBJ1-2; TRBD1 might be the D (6 bases). Trimming shortened V by 4 bases and J by 5 bases, and 15 bases separated the two germline ends. CDR3 length: 14 amino acids. Germline assignment: CDR1 SGHNT and CDR2 YYREEE (reference sequence). Looking up the rest from reference TRBV5-4 and TRBJ1-2 gives the full variable domain: ETGVTQSPTHLIKTRGQQVTLRCSSQSGHNTVSWYQQALGQGPQFIFQYYREEENGRGNFPPRFSGLQFPNYSSELNVNALELDDSALYLCASSRGSGDYGYTFGSGTRLTVV.

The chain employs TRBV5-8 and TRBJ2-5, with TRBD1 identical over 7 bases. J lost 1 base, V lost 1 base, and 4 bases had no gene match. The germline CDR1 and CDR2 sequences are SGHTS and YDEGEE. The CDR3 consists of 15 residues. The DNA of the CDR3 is TGTGCCAGCAGCTTGTTGGGACAGCCCCAAGAGACCCAGTACTTC. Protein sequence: CASSLLGQPQETQYF.

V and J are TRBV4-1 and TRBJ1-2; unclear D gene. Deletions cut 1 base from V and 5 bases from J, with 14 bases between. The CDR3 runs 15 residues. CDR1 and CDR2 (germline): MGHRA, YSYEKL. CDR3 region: CASSQVGRRLYGYTF. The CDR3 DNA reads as TGCGCCAGCAGCCAAGTGGGGAGACGCCTTTATGGCTACACCTTC.

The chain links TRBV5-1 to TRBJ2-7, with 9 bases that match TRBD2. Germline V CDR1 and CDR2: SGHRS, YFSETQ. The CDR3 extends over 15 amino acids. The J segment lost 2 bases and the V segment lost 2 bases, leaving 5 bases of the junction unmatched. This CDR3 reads CASSFLAGRTYEQYF. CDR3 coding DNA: TGCGCCAGCAGCTTTCTAGCGGGAAGAACCTACGAGCAGTACTTC.

CDR3 protein: CASSESLRGYTF. In nucleotides, the CDR3 is TGCGCCAGCAGTGAGTCGTTACGGGGCTACACCTTC. The gene calls are TRBV10-1 and TRBJ1-2; D unclear. With 0 bases removed from V and 8 bases from J, the gap between germline ends came to 7 bases. The CDR3 runs 12 residues. Germline V gene lookup returns CDR1 WNHNN and CDR2 SYGVQD (reference sequence).

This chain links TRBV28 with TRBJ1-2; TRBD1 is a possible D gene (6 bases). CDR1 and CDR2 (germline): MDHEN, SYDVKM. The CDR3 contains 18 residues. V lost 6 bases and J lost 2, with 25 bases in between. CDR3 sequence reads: CASSSRQSLGAQNYGYTF. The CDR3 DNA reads TGTGCCAGCAGCTCCCGACAAAGTTTGGGGGCCCAGAACTATGGCTACACCTTC.

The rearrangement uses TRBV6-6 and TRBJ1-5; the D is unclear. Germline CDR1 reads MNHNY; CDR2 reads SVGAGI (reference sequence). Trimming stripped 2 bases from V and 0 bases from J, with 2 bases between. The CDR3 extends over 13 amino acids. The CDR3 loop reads CASSYSSNQPQHF. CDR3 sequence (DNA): TGTGCCAGCAGTTACAGTAGCAATCAGCCCCAGCATTTT.

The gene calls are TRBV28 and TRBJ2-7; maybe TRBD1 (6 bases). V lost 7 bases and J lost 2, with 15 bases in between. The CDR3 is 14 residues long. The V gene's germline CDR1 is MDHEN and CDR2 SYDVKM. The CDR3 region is CASMSRGSTYEQYF. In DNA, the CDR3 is TGTGCCAGCATGAGTAGGGGGAGCACCTACGAGCAGTACTTC.

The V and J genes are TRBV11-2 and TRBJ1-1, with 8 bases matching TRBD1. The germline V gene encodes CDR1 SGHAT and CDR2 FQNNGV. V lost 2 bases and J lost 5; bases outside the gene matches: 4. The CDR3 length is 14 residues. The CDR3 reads CASSLTGGSTEAFF. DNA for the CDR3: TGTGCCAGCAGCTTAACAGGGGGATCGACTGAAGCTTTCTTT.

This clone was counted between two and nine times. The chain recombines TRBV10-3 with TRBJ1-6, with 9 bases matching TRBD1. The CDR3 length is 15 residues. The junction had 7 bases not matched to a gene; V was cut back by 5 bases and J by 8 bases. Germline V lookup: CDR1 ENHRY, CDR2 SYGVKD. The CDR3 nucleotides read TGTGCCATCAGTAGGGCGGGACAGGGTGATTCACCCCTCCACTTT. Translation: CAISRAGQGDSPLHF.

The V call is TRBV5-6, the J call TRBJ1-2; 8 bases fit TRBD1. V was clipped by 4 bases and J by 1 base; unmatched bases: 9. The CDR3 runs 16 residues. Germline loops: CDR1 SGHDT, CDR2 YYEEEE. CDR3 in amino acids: CASSRDRGGSNYGYTF. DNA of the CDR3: TGTGCCAGCAGCCGCGACAGGGGCGGAAGTAACTATGGCTACACCTTC.

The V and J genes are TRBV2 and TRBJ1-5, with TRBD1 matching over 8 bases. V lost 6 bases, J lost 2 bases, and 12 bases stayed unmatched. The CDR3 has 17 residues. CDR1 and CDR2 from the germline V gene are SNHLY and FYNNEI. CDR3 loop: CASRPTGAGGRNQPQHF. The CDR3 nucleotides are TGTGCCAGCAGACCGACAGGGGCGGGCGGTCGCAATCAGCCCCAGCATTTT.